This T cell receptor (beta chain) was captured in a study of T cell repertoires in cytomegalovirus infection. TCRdb processed the reads anew with MiXCR; each CDR3 protein has one entry. This sample has fewer than 900,000 distinct CDR3 sequences, with roughly 28% found just once. Concerning this clonotype itself: Its matching antigen is unknown.

The CDR3 consists of 13 residues. V was shortened by 5 bases and J by 4 bases, with 11 bases between the two germline ends. The germline V gene has CDR1 SGHVS and CDR2 FNYEAQ. This receptor was obtained from a human donor in good health (CMV status not recorded). Some clones in this sample may be carry-over from other donors' samples. Sequencing was performed on cultured CD8+ T cells from PBMCs, taken from culture after CMV antigen stimulation. The rearrangement uses TRBV7-6 and TRBJ1-1; no definite D call. CDR3: CASSRTRSTEAFF. Written as DNA, the CDR3 is TGTGCCAGCAGCCGGACGAGGAGCACTGAAGCTTTCTTT.